This T cell receptor (beta chain) was sequenced during a study of T cell changes during pregnancy in multiple sclerosis. Germline CDR1 and CDR2: MGHRA and YSYEKL. The junction had 5 bases not matched to a gene; V was cut back by 4 bases and J by 3 bases. The CDR3 is 15 amino acids. Libraries were prepared by immunoSEQ multiplex PCR; TCRdb keeps only in-frame clonotypes and omits some of them. This table has tens of thousands of clones, over 85% appearing once. This clone was counted a few times. The clonotype comes from a female donor in good health, enrolled as a control in a pregnancy study. Material: peripheral blood, obtained after pregnancy. The genes are TRBV4-1 and TRBJ2-3; TRBD2 matches at 9 bases. The CDR3 DNA follows: TGCGCCAGCAGCCGACAGGGACTAGCTACAGATACGCAGTATTTT. As protein: CASSRQGLATDTQYF.